This T cell receptor (beta chain) was observed in a study of blood T cell repertoires in COVID-19. CDR1 is SGHTA, CDR2 FQGNSA, per germline. Trimming took off 4 bases at V and 0 bases at J, with 12 bases between the two ends. The CDR3 is 16 amino acids. TCRdb keeps only in-frame clones here, not all; method: immunoSEQ multiplex PCR. The table has roughly 400,000 clones, 80% to 90% seen once. The V and J genes are TRBV7-2 and TRBJ2-2; TRBD2 is a possible D gene (6 bases). This TCR derives from a woman between 50 and 59 years old who had recovered from COVID-19. The sample taken for sequencing was PBMCs or T cells enriched from blood (not recorded which). The CDR3 here is CASSSPGLTNTGELFF. Written as DNA, the CDR3 is TGTGCCAGCAGCTCGCCGGGACTTACGAACACCGGGGAGCTGTTTTTT.